This T cell receptor beta chain was found in a study of CD8+ T cells in alopecia areata. The V and J ends lost 5 bases and 2 bases respectively, with 16 bases between them. The V gene's germline CDR1 is MDHEN and CDR2 SYDVKM. The CDR3 covers 16 residues. Broader study findings: Scalp repertoires also include resident alphabeta T cells from normal skin.

The sample holds many counts of this clone. The antigen is not known. The sequencing template was cDNA reverse transcribed from extracted RNA. Profiled with immunoSEQ multiplex PCR; TCRdb holds only in-frame clones, not every one. The sample includes 98,000 or so clones, 45% to 60% of them seen just once. Sequencing was performed on NKG2D-low CD8+ T cells sorted from blood. The chain combines TRBV28 with TRBJ2-1; unclear D gene. This sequence was found in a human donor with alopecia areata. In nucleotides, the CDR3 is TGTGCCAGCAGTGAACCCGTAAGTGACGCCTACAATGAGCAGTTCTTC. Amino acid sequence: CASSEPVSDAYNEQFF.